The text below deals with one TCR beta chain. The antigen remains undetermined. Trimming removed 4 bases at V and 10 bases at J, with 31 bases between. Looked up from germline, CDR1 is SSHAT and CDR2 is FNYEAQ (reference sequence). This CDR3 comprises 18 residues. This specimen belongs to a study of shared clonotypes between healthy human individuals. Turning to the study itself: CD8 memory received one plate per donor, CD8 naive two, CD4 memory three and CD4 naive three. Whole-study results and caveats: Unshared clonotypes carried lower generation probabilities than those common to all four donors. Naive subsets tended to show greater estimated richness than memory subsets.

In the original workflow: Junction-only immunoSEQ data arrived without quality scores, meaning filtering differed. Here immunoSEQ multiplex PCR was the method, and the copy in TCRdb shows in-frame clones only, minus some. The DNA was the basis for D and trimming; V, J and clone size are from that table. This table has approximately 2,000,000 clones, about nine tenths appearing once. V and J are TRBV7-7 and TRBJ1-2; no firm D call. The sequence was obtained from a man aged 18 to 29 in good health. Some clones in this sample may be carry-over from other donors' samples. Sequencing used naive CD4+ T cells from PBMCs. Indicated subset: CD45RA+ positively selected. The CDR3, as DNA: TGTGCCAGCAGCTCTTCAACGCCGGACCGAGGACCGTTGATATTCTACACCTTC. Its translation: CASSSSTPDRGPLIFYTF.